The present T cell receptor beta chain was sequenced within a study of healthy donors' naive CD4 and CD8 T cells. Sorting defined naive CD4+ as CD4+CD8-CD45RO-CD45RA+ and naive CD8+ as CD8+CD4-CD45RA+CD27bright. Trimming cost V 3 bases and J 1 base, with 8 bases left between them. This CDR3 contains 14 residues. CDR1 is SGHVS and CDR2 is FQNEAQ in the germline V gene. Each TCR library used 400 to 600 ng of total RNA and a linear amplification protocol. TCRdb analysed the reads with MiXCR anew, one entry per CDR3 protein. The sample shows 180,000 or so distinct CDR3 sequences, about 76% of them seen only once.

The gene calls are TRBV7-8 and TRBJ2-3, with D unclear. The sample comprised naive CD4+ and CD8+ T cells sorted from blood, pooled from several donors. The clonotype comes from a pool of human donors in good health; the sample pools cells from several healthy donors. In DNA form, the CDR3 reads TGTGCCAGCAGCTTTCTCTTAGGCACAGATACGCAGTATTTT. This sequence encodes CASSFLLGTDTQYF.